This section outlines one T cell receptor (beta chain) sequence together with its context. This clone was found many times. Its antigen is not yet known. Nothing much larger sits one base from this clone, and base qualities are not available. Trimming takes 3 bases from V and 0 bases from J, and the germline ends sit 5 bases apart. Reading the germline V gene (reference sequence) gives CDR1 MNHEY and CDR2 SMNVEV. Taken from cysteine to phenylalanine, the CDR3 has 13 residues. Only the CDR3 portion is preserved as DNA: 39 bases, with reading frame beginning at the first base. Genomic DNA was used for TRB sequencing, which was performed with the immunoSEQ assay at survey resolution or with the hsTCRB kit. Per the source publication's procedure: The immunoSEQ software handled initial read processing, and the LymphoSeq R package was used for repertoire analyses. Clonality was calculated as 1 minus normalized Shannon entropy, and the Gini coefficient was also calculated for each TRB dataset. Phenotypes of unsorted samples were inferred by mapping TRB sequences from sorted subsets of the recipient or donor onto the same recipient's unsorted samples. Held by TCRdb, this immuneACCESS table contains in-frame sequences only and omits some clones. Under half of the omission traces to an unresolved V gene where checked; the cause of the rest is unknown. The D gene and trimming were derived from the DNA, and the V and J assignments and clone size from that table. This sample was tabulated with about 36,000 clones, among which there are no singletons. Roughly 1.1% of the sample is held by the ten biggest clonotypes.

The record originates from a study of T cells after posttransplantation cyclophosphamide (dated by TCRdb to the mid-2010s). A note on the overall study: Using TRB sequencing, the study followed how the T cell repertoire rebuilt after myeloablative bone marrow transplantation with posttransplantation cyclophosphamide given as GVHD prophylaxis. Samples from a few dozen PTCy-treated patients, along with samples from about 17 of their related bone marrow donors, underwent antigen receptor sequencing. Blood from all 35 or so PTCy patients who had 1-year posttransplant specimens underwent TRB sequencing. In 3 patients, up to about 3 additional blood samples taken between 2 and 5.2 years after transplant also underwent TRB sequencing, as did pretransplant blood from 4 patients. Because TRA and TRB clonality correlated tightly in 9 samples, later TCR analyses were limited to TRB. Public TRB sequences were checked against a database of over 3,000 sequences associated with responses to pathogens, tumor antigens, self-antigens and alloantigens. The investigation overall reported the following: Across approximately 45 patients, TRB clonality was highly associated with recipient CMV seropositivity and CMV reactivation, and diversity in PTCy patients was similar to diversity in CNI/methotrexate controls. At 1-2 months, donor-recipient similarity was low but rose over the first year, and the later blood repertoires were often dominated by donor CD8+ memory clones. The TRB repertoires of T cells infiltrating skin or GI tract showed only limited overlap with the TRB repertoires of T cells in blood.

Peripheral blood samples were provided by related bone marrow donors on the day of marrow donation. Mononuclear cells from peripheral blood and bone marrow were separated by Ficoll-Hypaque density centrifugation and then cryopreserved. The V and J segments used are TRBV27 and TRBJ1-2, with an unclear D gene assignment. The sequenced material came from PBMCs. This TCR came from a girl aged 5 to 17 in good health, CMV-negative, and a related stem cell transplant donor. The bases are TGTGCCAGCAGTTTGCGGTCTAACTATGGCTACACCTTC. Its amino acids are CASSLRSNYGYTF.